This T cell receptor beta chain comes out of a study of T-cell memory formation after mild COVID-19. Background on the study: TCR clusters largely stayed donor specific.

Findings of the study overall: Unconfirmed was the SARS-CoV-2 specificity of second-wave clones that peaked on day 37. While clones contracting from day 15 to 85 were balanced between CD4 and CD8, later expanders leaned CD4+.

Employing constant-segment primers, 5'RACE generated TCR alpha and TCR beta cDNA libraries bearing sample barcodes and UMIs. TCRdb ran MiXCR on the 5' RACE reads and lists one entry per CDR3 protein. In the table there are around 470,000 distinct CDR3 sequences, 20% of which are singletons. V dropped 1 base and J dropped 0 bases, with 13 bases sitting between them. The germline V gene has CDR1 SGHVS and CDR2 FQNEAQ. The CDR3 contains 16 residues. Only a few counts were recorded for this clonotype. The antigen is not known. The sequence came from an adult woman who had mild COVID-19 (a few samples of this study predate the infection). Cell type and time point are not known. This rearrangement joins TRBV7-8 to TRBJ2-7; perhaps D is TRBD1 or TRBD2 (5 bases each). The sample taken for sequencing was PBMCs or a T cell subset sorted from them (not recorded which). The CDR3 coding sequence is TGTGCCAGCAGCTTAGAGAGGGGTCCCTACTCCTACGAGCAGTACTTC. It is translated as CASSLERGPYSYEQYF.